The T cell receptor (beta chain) under discussion was sequenced for a study of blood T cell repertoires in COVID-19. Background on the study: T cells, B-cell-depleted T cells, or PBMCs provided the cDNA or gDNA that served as material.

All recovered Cohort 3 donors got two negative PCRs, got clearance, or saw symptom resolution. Germline V gives CDR1 SGHTA, CDR2 FQGNSA. V was clipped by 0 bases and J by 6 bases; unmatched bases: 13. This CDR3 is built from 18 residues. Original analysis: Amplifying reference gene primers gave estimates of nucleated cell counts. Method: immunoSEQ multiplex PCR; TCRdb's copy keeps in-frame clones and lacks some. V, J and clone size are taken as reported in that table, and D and trimming were inferred from the DNA itself. The table records about 190,000 clones, approximately 88% of them present only once.

V usage is TRBV7-2 and J usage is TRBJ2-1; TRBD1 aligns across 8 bases. This clonotype was obtained from a woman aged 30 to 39 who had recovered from COVID-19. Sequencing was performed on PBMCs or T cells enriched from blood (not recorded which). In DNA form, the CDR3 reads TGTGCCAGCAGCTTAGCGTCGTTTCGGGACAGGAAGAGCAATGAGCAGTTCTTC. Its protein is CASSLASFRDRKSNEQFF.